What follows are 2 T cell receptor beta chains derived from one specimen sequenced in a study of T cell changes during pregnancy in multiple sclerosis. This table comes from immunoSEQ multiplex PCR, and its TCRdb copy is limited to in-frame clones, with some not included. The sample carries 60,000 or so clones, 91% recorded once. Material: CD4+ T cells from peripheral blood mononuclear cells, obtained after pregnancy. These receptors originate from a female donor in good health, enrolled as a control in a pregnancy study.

CDR3 nucleotides: TGTGCCAGCAGCGTGACAGCTAGCGGGGCCACCTACAATGAGCAGTTCTTC. Translating it yields CASSVTASGATYNEQFF. The chain joins TRBV9 to TRBJ2-1, with 9 bases identical to TRBD2. The CDR3 length is 17 residues. J lost 2 bases, V lost 2 bases, and 8 bases had no gene match. Germline CDR1 reads SGDLS; CDR2 reads YYNGEE.

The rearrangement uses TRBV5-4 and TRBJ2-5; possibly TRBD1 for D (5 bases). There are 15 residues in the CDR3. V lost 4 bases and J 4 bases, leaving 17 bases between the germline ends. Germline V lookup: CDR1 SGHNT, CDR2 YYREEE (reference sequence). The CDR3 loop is CASSANFLGAETQYF. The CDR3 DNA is TGTGCCAGCAGCGCAAACTTTCTAGGGGCAGAGACCCAGTACTTC.